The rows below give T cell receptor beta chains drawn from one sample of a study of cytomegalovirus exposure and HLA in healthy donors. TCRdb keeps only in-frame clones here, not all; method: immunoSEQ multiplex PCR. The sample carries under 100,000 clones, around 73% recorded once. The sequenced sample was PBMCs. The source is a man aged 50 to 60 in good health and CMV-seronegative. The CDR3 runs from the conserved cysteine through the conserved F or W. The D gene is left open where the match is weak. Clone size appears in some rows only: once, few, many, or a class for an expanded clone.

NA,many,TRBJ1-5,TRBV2,TGTGCCAGCAGTTCAGACCAGGGCAATCAGCCCCAGCATTTT,CASSSDQGNQPQHF
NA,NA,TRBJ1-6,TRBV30,TGTGCCTGGACTCGCAGCATCCAACAGGGTTCACCCCTCCACTTT,CAWTRSIQQGSPLHF
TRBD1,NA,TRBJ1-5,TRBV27,TGTGCCAGCAGTTTATCTCGGACAGGGGTTCAGCCCCAGCATTTT,CASSLSRTGVQPQHF
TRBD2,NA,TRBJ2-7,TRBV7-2,TGTGCCAGCAGCTGGACTAGCGGGAGCTCCTACGAGCAGTACTTC,CASSWTSGSSYEQYF
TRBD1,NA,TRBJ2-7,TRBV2,TGTGCCAGCAGTGGGAGTGACAGGGGAATCGACGAGCAGTACTTC,CASSGSDRGIDEQYF
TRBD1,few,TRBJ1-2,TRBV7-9,TGTTCCAGCAGCCAAGCAGGGGGGGGCTACACCTTC,CSSSQAGGGYTF
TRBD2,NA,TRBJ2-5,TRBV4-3,TGCGCCAGCAGTTTTCTAGCGGACCTTGAGACCCAGTACTTC,CASSFLADLETQYF
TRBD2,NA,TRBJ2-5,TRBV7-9,TGTGCCAGCAGCTTGGGTAGCGGGAAAGAGACCCAGTACTTC,CASSLGSGKETQYF
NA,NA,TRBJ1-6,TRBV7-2,TGTGCCAGCAGCCCAACCCGGGATCCCCTCCACTTT,CASSPTRDPLHF
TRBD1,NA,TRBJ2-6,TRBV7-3,TGTGCCAGCAGCGGGCAGGGGGCCGGGGCCAACGTCCTGACTTTC,CASSGQGAGANVLTF
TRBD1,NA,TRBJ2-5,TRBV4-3,TGCGCCAGCAGCTTAAATCCCGGGACAGCGGAGACCCAGTACTTC,CASSLNPGTAETQYF
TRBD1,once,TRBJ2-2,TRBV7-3,TGTGCCAGCAGCCCCCAGGGACAGGGGGCGGGAACCGGGGAGCTGTTTTTT,CASSPQGQGAGTGELFF
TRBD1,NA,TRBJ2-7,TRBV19,TGTGCCAGTACCTCCGTCCCAGGGGGCGAGCAGTACTTC,CASTSVPGGEQYF
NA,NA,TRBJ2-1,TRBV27,TGTGCCAGCAGTGGGGGCGACAGCTCCTACAATGAGCAGTTCTTC,CASSGGDSSYNEQFF
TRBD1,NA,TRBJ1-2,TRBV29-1,TGCAGCGTCCGCGAGGCAGGGGGCAACTATGGCTACACCTTC,CSVREAGGNYGYTF
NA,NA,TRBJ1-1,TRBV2,TGTGCCAGCGCTGAGAACTCCCGAAACACTGAAGCTTTCTTT,CASAENSRNTEAFF
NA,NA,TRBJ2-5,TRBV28,TGTGCCAGCAGTTTATCTGCAGGGAAACCCCCGGACTTC,CASSLSAGKPPDF
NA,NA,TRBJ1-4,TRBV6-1,TGTGCCAGCGTGAGGACTATTAATGAAAAACTGTTTTTT,CASVRTINEKLFF
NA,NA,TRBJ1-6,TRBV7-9,TGTTCCAGCAGCAGACAGTATAATTCACCCCTCCACTTT,CSSSRQYNSPLHF
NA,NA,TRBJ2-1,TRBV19,TGTGCCAGTAGTATATTTCAGGGGACGTCCTACAATGAGCAGTTCTTC,CASSIFQGTSYNEQFF
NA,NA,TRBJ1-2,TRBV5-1,TGCGCCACCACAGACTATCCCGCGGCAGGCACAAGCTACACCTTC,CATTDYPAAGTSYTF
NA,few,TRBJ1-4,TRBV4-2,TGTGCCAGCAGCCAAGATCCGGGGGGGATGGTCCAGAAACTGTTTTTT,CASSQDPGGMVQKLFF
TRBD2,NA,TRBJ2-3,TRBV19,TGTGCCAGTAGTGGGAGGGGTGGGGGGAGCACAGATACGCAGTATTTT,CASSGRGGGSTDTQYF
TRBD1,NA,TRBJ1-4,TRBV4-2,TGTGCCAGCAGCCAGGGGACAGGGGGCGCGTTTGAAAAACTGTTTTTT,CASSQGTGGAFEKLFF